Listed below are T cell receptor beta chains from one sample, sequenced in a study of CD8+CD57+ T cells in acquired aplastic anemia. TCRdb re-called the reads with MiXCR, one entry per CDR3 protein. The sample consists of 450,000 to 550,000 distinct CDR3 sequences, around 30% of them appearing once. Material for sequencing was sorted CD4+, CD8+, or CD8+CD57+ T cells (not recorded which) from PBMCs. The source of these receptors is a human donor with aplastic anemia. Both conserved end residues are part of each CDR3. The D gene is left open where the match is weak. Clone size is shown for a subset of rows, as once, few, many or a class of expanded clone.

>few|TRBD1|TRBJ2-6|TRBV11-1
CASSTRDRRISGANVLTF
TGTGCCAGCAGCACCCGGGACAGGAGGATTTCTGGGGCCAACGTCCTGACTTTC
>.|TRBD1|TRBJ2-7|TRBV24-1
CAILSGQVNYEQYF
TGTGCCATACTAAGCGGACAGGTGAACTACGAGCAGTACTTC
>.|TRBD2|TRBJ2-7|TRBV10-1
CASSRLAGAGELYF
TGCGCCAGCAGTCGACTAGCGGGAGCCGGGGAGCTGTACTTC
>.|.|TRBJ1-1|TRBV29-1
CSVSKTLMNTEAFF
TGCAGCGTTTCGAAGACACTAATGAACACTGAAGCTTTCTTT
>few|.|TRBJ1-5|TRBV19
CASSIGRGGDQPQHF
TGTGCCAGTAGTATAGGGCGTGGGGGGGATCAGCCCCAGCATTTT
>many|.|TRBJ1-5|TRBV7-2
CASSLYRDHQPQHF
TGTGCCAGCAGCTTATACAGGGATCATCAGCCCCAGCATTTT
>many|.|TRBJ1-6|TRBV20-1
CSARDQLVWGNSPLHF
TGCAGTGCTAGAGATCAACTAGTATGGGGTAATTCACCCCTCCACTTT
>.|.|TRBJ2-1|TRBV2
CASSPLEGRCF
TGTGCCAGCAGCCCCCTGGAGGGACGGTGCTTC
>many|TRBD2|TRBJ2-1|TRBV7-2
CASSFHGGDEQFF
TGTGCCAGCAGCTTCCACGGGGGGGATGAGCAGTTCTTC
>few|.|TRBJ2-7|TRBV19
CASSMGDYEQYF
TGTGCCAGTAGTATGGGGGATTACGAGCAGTACTTC
>.|TRBD1|TRBJ1-6|TRBV10-3
CAIWGGRDSRNSPLHF
TGTGCCATCTGGGGCGGGAGGGACAGTCGAAATTCACCCCTCCACTTT
>few|.|TRBJ2-3|TRBV11-3
CASSPKRGNWLHF
TGTGCCAGCAGCCCGAAACGCGGGAACTGGCTACATTTT
>many|.|TRBJ1-6|TRBV7-2
CASSLFNMGPLTLHF
TGTGCCAGCAGCTTATTTAACATGGGGCCCTTGACCCTCCACTTT
>.|.|TRBJ1-3|TRBV19
CASSVGTNYGYTIYF
TGTGCCAGTAGTGTCGGCACGAACTATGGCTACACCATATATTTT
>many|.|TRBJ2-4|TRBV25-1
CASSESGKNIQYF
TGTGCCAGCAGTGAATCGGGCAAAAACATTCAGTACTTC
>many|TRBD1|TRBJ2-5|TRBV7-9
CASSLQGAETQYF
TGTGCCAGCAGTCTACAGGGGGCAGAGACCCAGTACTTC
>many|.|TRBJ2-3|TRBV2
CASSTDTDTQYF
TGTGCCAGCAGTACAGACACAGATACGCAGTATTTT
>few|.|TRBJ2-2|TRBV7-3
CASSSMGGHTGELFF
TGTGCCAGCAGCTCAATGGGGGGACACACCGGGGAGCTGTTTTTT
>few|TRBD2|TRBJ2-7|TRBV7-8
CASSARTSGDTYEQYF
TGTGCCAGCAGCGCCCGAACTAGCGGCGATACTTACGAGCAGTACTTC
>many|.|TRBJ1-6|TRBV4-2
CASSPSLRGASPLHF
TGTGCCAGCAGCCCAAGTTTGAGGGGCGCGTCCCCCCTCCACTTT
>many|TRBD1|TRBJ2-7|TRBV29-1
CSVELPGQVYEQYF
TGCAGCGTTGAACTTCCGGGACAGGTCTACGAGCAGTACTTC
>many|.|TRBJ1-1|TRBV29-1
CSVASSRNTEAFF
TGCAGCGTTGCAAGTTCTCGCAACACTGAAGCTTTCTTT
>many|.|TRBJ2-3|TRBV7-3
CASSLRREADTQYF
TGTGCCAGCAGCTTAAGGCGGGAAGCAGATACGCAGTATTTT
>.|.|TRBJ2-2|TRBV24-1
CATSDSTKNRELFF
TGTGCCACCAGTGATTCCACAAAGAACCGGGAGCTGTTTTTT
>few|TRBD1|TRBJ1-1|TRBV15
CATSKTGVGTEAFF
TGTGCCACCAGCAAGACAGGGGTTGGCACTGAAGCTTTCTTT
>.|TRBD1|TRBJ1-3|TRBV6-1
CASSGLNHRGSGNTIYF
TGTGCCAGCAGTGGCCTTAACCACAGGGGCTCTGGAAACACCATATATTTT
>many|TRBD2|TRBJ2-3|TRBV10-1
CASSESSWEGTDTQYF
TGCGCCAGCAGTGAGTCGAGTTGGGAGGGGACGGATACGCAGTATTTT
>few|TRBD2|TRBJ2-7|TRBV14
CASSQPGLSLWQYF
TGTGCCAGCAGCCAACCGGGACTATCCTTGTGGCAGTACTTC
>many|TRBD2|TRBJ2-5|TRBV19
CASSIAGTSGTETQYF
TGTGCCAGTAGTATAGCGGGGACTAGCGGGACGGAGACCCAGTACTTC
>many|.|TRBJ1-2|TRBV25-1
CASSFHREGIYGYTF
TGTGCCAGCAGTTTCCACAGGGAGGGCATTTATGGCTACACCTTC
>.|.|TRBJ1-6|TRBV19
CASSIAGKSSPLHF
TGTGCCAGTAGTATAGCTGGGAAAAGCTCACCCCTCCACTTT
>.|.|TRBJ1-5|TRBV25-1
CASSPGERGNQPQHF
TGCGCCAGCAGCCCCGGGGAGCGCGGCAATCAGCCCCAGCATTTT
>.|.|TRBJ2-2|TRBV5-1
CASSEQGEAGELFF
TGCGCCAGCAGCGAACAGGGTGAGGCCGGGGAGCTGTTTTTT
>.|TRBD1|TRBJ1-6|TRBV10-3
CAISKRQGPVNSPLHF
TGTGCCATCAGTAAACGACAGGGACCGGTCAATTCACCCCTCCACTTT
>.|.|TRBJ1-2|TRBV11-2
CASSFRQVGNHYGYTF
TGTGCCAGCAGCTTCCGACAGGTGGGGAATCACTATGGCTACACCTTC
>.|TRBD1|TRBJ2-6|TRBV2
CASPGQGAEANVLTF
TGTGCCAGCCCGGGACAGGGGGCAGAGGCCAACGTCCTGACTTTC
>.|TRBD2|TRBJ2-1|TRBV11-1
CASSRLAGAFEQFF
TGTGCCAGCAGTCGGCTAGCGGGGGCATTTGAGCAGTTCTTC
>few|.|TRBJ2-3|TRBV5-6
CASSLWSSYGDTQYF
TGTGCCAGCAGCTTGTGGTCTAGTTATGGAGATACGCAGTATTTT
>.|TRBD1|TRBJ1-5|TRBV20-1
CSAISGGGQPQHF
TGCAGTGCTATATCAGGGGGCGGTCAGCCCCAGCATTTT
>many|TRBD1|TRBJ1-6|TRBV3-1
CASSRVGQGDRSPLHF
TGTGCCAGCAGCCGGGTCGGACAGGGCGATAGATCACCCCTCCACTTT
>many|.|TRBJ2-7|TRBV7-3
CASSLFPSYEQYF
TGTGCCAGCAGCTTATTTCCCTCCTACGAGCAGTACTTC
>few|.|TRBJ2-5|TRBV4-2
CASSTRDKETQYF
TGTGCCAGCAGCACACGGGACAAAGAGACCCAGTACTTC
>many|.|TRBJ1-2|TRBV12-3/TRBV12-4
CASSLALYGYTF
TGTGCCAGCAGTTTAGCGCTCTATGGCTACACCTTC
>.|.|TRBJ2-5|TRBV14
CASSQERGSQETQYF
TGTGCCAGCAGCCAAGAACGGGGATCACAAGAGACCCAGTACTTC
>few|TRBD1|TRBJ1-2|TRBV20-1
CSARPPGQVYGYTF
TGCAGTGCGCGACCCCCCGGACAGGTCTATGGCTACACCTTC
>many|.|TRBJ1-2|TRBV9
CASSVEAGGAHYGYTF
TGTGCCAGCAGCGTAGAGGCGGGGGGGGCTCACTATGGCTACACCTTC
>.|.|TRBJ2-7|TRBV29-1
CSAASTGSYEQYF
TGCAGCGCTGCATCCACGGGGAGCTACGAGCAGTACTTC